These 10 T cell receptor beta chains came from one sample sequenced in a study of blood T cell repertoires in COVID-19. This table comes from immunoSEQ multiplex PCR, and its TCRdb copy is limited to in-frame clones, with some not included. Of roughly 220,000 clones listed, over 75% are singletons. Sample: PBMCs or T cells enriched from blood (not recorded which). Every receptor here comes from a woman under 30 in a cohort exposed to, infected with or recovered from COVID-19 (not recorded which).

The rearrangement joins TRBV5-1 to TRBJ2-5; maybe TRBD1 (5 bases). The CDR3 runs to 14 residues. V was clipped by 4 bases and J by 3 bases, with 13 bases between them. The germline CDR1 and CDR2 sequences are SGHRS and YFSETQ. CDR3 nucleotides: TGCGCCAGCAGCACAACTGACAGTGAAGAGACCCAGTACTTC. Translated: CASSTTDSEETQYF.

This chain links TRBV28 with TRBJ1-6; no firm D call. The CDR3 covers 11 residues. V was cut by 5 bases and J by 16 bases, with 12 bases left in between. CDR1 and CDR2 (germline): MDHEN, SYDVKM. In DNA, the CDR3 is TGTGCCAGCAGTGCCAATACCGGGCTCCACTTT. Translated: CASSANTGLHF.

The chain employs TRBV19 and TRBJ2-7; TRBD2 might be the D (6 bases). V lost 1 base and J lost 2, with 12 bases in between. This CDR3 has 15 amino acids. CDR1 and CDR2 from the germline V gene are LNHDA and SQIVND (reference sequence). CDR3 amino acids: CASSIGSGFPYEQYF. CDR3 sequence (DNA): TGTGCCAGTAGTATAGGTAGCGGATTTCCCTACGAGCAGTACTTC.

The CDR3 loop is CASSQSSVQGSGNTIYF. In nucleotides, the CDR3 is TGTGCCAGCAGCCAAAGCTCGGTCCAGGGCTCTGGAAACACCATATATTTT. The chain uses TRBV3-1 (or the pseudogene TRBV3-2) and TRBJ1-3, with D tentatively TRBD1 (5 bases). Germline lookup yields CDR1 LGHDT and CDR2 YNNKEL (reference sequence). The CDR3 totals 17 residues. V was trimmed by 2 bases and J by 0 bases, leaving 14 bases between them.

The chain has TRBV10-3 and TRBJ1-1; weak D call: TRBD1 (6 bases). V lost 4 bases and J 0 bases, leaving 21 bases between the germline ends. Germline V gene sequence: CDR1 ENHRY, CDR2 SYGVKD. The CDR3 loop spans 18 amino acids. The CDR3 DNA is TGTGCCATCAGTGGGGGGGGCAGGGCTACAATCATGAACACTGAAGCTTTCTTT. This codes for CAISGGGRATIMNTEAFF.

The J gene is TRBJ1-4, the V gene TRBV6-5; TRBD1 matches 7 bases. Germline V gene data show CDR1 as MNHEY and CDR2 as SVGAGI. This CDR3 has 14 amino acids. V shed 5 bases, J shed 6 bases, and the junction held 6 bases outside the gene matches. This CDR3 reads CASSRQGWDEKLFF. The CDR3 DNA reads TGTGCCAGCAGTCGACAGGGTTGGGATGAAAAACTGTTTTTT.

This chain joins TRBV6-5 and TRBJ1-1, with D hard to call. The CDR3 has 15 residues. Germline values: CDR1 MNHEY, CDR2 SVGAGI. With 0 bases removed from V and 5 bases from J, the gap between germline ends came to 13 bases. The DNA for the CDR3 is TGTGCCAGCAGTTACTCGTATCTATTGAGTACTGAAGCTTTCTTT. As protein: CASSYSYLLSTEAFF.

V usage is TRBV10-1 and J usage is TRBJ2-3; possibly TRBD2 for D (5 bases). Germline assignment: CDR1 WNHNN and CDR2 SYGVQD (reference sequence). Between the trimmed V and J ends, which lost 3 bases and 1 base, there was a span of 14 bases. The CDR3 spans 16 residues. The CDR3 sequence is CASSDAEGFGTDTQYF. The DNA for the CDR3 is TGCGCCAGCAGTGATGCCGAGGGATTTGGCACAGATACGCAGTATTTT.

The chain has TRBV25-1 and TRBJ1-4, with 9 bases fitting TRBD1. The V segment lost 4 bases and the J segment 3 bases; nucleotides outside the gene matches: 3. Germline lookup yields CDR1 MGHDK and CDR2 SYGVNS. The CDR3 is 15 residues long. The chain's CDR3 is CASSARDRANEKLFF. The CDR3 DNA follows: TGTGCCAGCAGTGCTCGGGACAGGGCTAATGAAAAACTGTTTTTT.

J is TRBJ1-2 and V is TRBV4-1; TRBD1 matches at 7 bases. Trimming took 1 base from V and 7 from J; bases not matched to a gene: 12. The CDR3 has 16 amino acids. CDR1 MGHRA and CDR2 YSYEKL come from the germline V gene. DNA of the CDR3: TGCGCCAGCAGCCAAGTTTCAACAGGGGATGGTGGTGGCTACACCTTC. Translated, it gives CASSQVSTGDGGGYTF.